What follows are 24 T cell receptor beta chains derived from one specimen sequenced in a study of molecular identifiers for immune sequencing clone quantification. TCRdb ran MiXCR on the PCR reads and lists one entry per CDR3 protein. The repertoire holds 88,000 or so distinct CDR3 sequences, roughly a fifth seen once, with 1.1% in the top ten. Sequencing used naive CD8+ T cells from blood, with Jurkat cell RNA spiked in. Noted subset: FACS-sorted CD8+CD4-CCR7+CD45RA+ naive T cells. These receptors were collected from a human donor in good health. Some libraries in this study had Jurkat cell RNA spiked in.

This clonotype was recorded many times. V and J are TRBV20-1 and TRBJ1-5; D unresolved. This CDR3 comprises 15 residues. Trimming stripped 1 base from V and 1 base from J, with 11 bases between. CDR1 is DFQATT and CDR2 is SNEGSKA in the germline V gene (reference sequence). The CDR3 region is CSARGQGLSNQPQHF. The CDR3 DNA sequence: TGCAGTGCTAGAGGACAAGGCTTGAGCAATCAGCCCCAGCATTTT.

This clonotype was detected a few times. The chain is built from TRBV28 and TRBJ1-1; D is ambiguous. CDR3 size: 14 residues. In germline, CDR1 is MDHEN, CDR2 SYDVKM. V was shortened by 9 bases and J by 1 base, with 15 bases between the two germline ends. The CDR3 DNA reads TGTGCCAGTAGCCGCCGGGTGTGGAACACTGAAGCTTTCTTT. As protein: CASSRRVWNTEAFF.

The CDR3: CAIGTGENEQFF. The CDR3 DNA follows: TGTGCCATTGGGACAGGGGAAAATGAGCAGTTCTTC. V is TRBV19 and J is TRBJ2-1, with 10 bases lining up with TRBD1. The CDR3 runs 12 residues. Unmatched junction bases numbered 4, after V lost 10 bases and J lost 7 bases. The germline gives CDR1 LNHDA, CDR2 SQIVND (reference sequence).

This clonotype was counted a few times. The rearrangement uses TRBV27 and TRBJ2-7; unclear D gene. This CDR3 spans 15 amino acids. Germline assignment: CDR1 MNHEY and CDR2 SMNVEV (reference sequence). V lost 0 bases, J lost 0 bases, and 9 bases lay in between. CDR3 coding DNA: TGTGCCAGCAGTTTATCGCTTGCGAGCTCCTACGAGCAGTACTTC. As protein: CASSLSLASSYEQYF.

The V and J genes are TRBV19 and TRBJ2-1, with TRBD2 as a possible D gene (6 bases). Germline CDR1 LNHDA, CDR2 SQIVND (reference sequence). The germline V and J ends were trimmed by 5 bases and 3 bases, with 14 bases remaining between them. The CDR3 covers 15 residues. The CDR3 DNA is TGTGCCAGTAGTGCGGAATCGCGGGGCTACAATGAGCAGTTCTTC. Its protein is CASSAESRGYNEQFF.

The V and J genes are TRBV19 and TRBJ2-7, with D hard to call. The CDR3 length is 13 residues. V gave up 3 bases and J gave up 4 bases, with 10 bases separating them. The germline V gene has CDR1 LNHDA and CDR2 SQIVND (reference sequence). The CDR3 spells CASSIVVGYEQYF. The DNA for the CDR3 is TGTGCCAGTAGTATCGTAGTGGGGTACGAGCAGTACTTC.

At least ten counts were recorded for this clonotype. This rearrangement joins TRBV15 to TRBJ2-3, with D unclear. The CDR3 extends over 20 amino acids. Trimming cost V 0 bases and J 2 bases, with 24 bases left between them. The V gene's germline CDR1 is LNHNV and CDR2 YYDKDF (reference sequence). The CDR3 region is CATSRDGLWGTYGNTDTQYF. The CDR3 DNA reads TGTGCCACCAGCAGAGATGGGCTTTGGGGAACCTATGGCAACACAGATACGCAGTATTTT. Full variable domain (remainder filled in from reference TRBV15 and TRBJ2-3): DAMVIQNPRYQVTQFGKPVTLSCSQTLNHNVMYWYQQKSSQAPKLLFHYYDKDFNNEADTPDNFQSRRPNTSFCFLDIRSPGLGDTAMYLCATSRDGLWGTYGNTDTQYFGPGTRLTVL.

This clonotype appeared a few times. V usage is TRBV10-3 and J usage is TRBJ2-1, with 11 bases matching TRBD2. The V and J ends lost 3 bases and 7 bases, in that order; junction bases with no gene match: 11. Per germline, CDR1 ENHRY and CDR2 SYGVKD. The CDR3 runs to 17 residues. CDR3 coding DNA: TGTGCCATCAGTGACCCACTAGCGGGAGTTCGAGGTAATGAGCAGTTCTTC. Translating it yields CAISDPLAGVRGNEQFF.

This clonotype has more than one count but fewer than ten. At one boundary the junction diverges from the germline segment, which might be a read error. The J gene is TRBJ2-1, the V gene TRBV20-1; 7 positions match TRBD2. This CDR3 spans 14 amino acids. Per germline, CDR1 DFQATT and CDR2 SNEGSKA (reference sequence). CDR3 amino acids: CSARSLAEYNKQFF. CDR3 coding DNA: TGCAGTGCTAGATCGCTAGCGGAGTACAATAAGCAGTTCTTC.

The chain recombines TRBV3-1 with TRBJ2-7, with TRBD1 matching over 8 bases. CDR1 and CDR2 from the germline V gene are LGHDT and YNNKEL (reference sequence). Germline trimming cut 2 bases from V and 3 bases from J; bases unmatched to any gene: 6. The CDR3 totals 15 residues. The CDR3 region has the DNA TGTGCCAGCAGCCAATTATGGGACAGGTACTACGAGCAGTACTTC. This gives the protein CASSQLWDRYYEQYF.

There are many counts of this clonotype. V and J are TRBV2 and TRBJ2-3; 7 nucleotides agree with TRBD2. V lost 1 base to trimming and J lost 4 bases; unmatched junction nucleotides: 5. Germline V gene lookup returns CDR1 SNHLY and CDR2 FYNNEI. The CDR3 consists of 15 residues. CDR3 DNA sequence: TGTGCCAGCAGTGAAGTTGGGGCGGGGGCAGATACGCAGTATTTT. Translated: CASSEVGAGADTQYF. Based on the CDR3 plus reference TRBV2 and TRBJ2-3, the full variable domain is EPEVTQTPSHQVTQMGQEVILRCVPISNHLYFYWYRQILGQKVEFLVSFYNNEISEKSEIFDDQFSVERPDGSNFTLKIRSTKLEDSAMYFCASSEVGAGADTQYFGPGTRLTVL.

This clonotype was seen just once. With a much larger clone just one base away, this may be a read error. This chain links TRBV9 with TRBJ2-3; 14 bases match TRBD2. This CDR3 spans 15 amino acids. V gave up 3 bases and J gave up 8 bases; unmatched junction bases: 5. CDR1 is SGDLS, CDR2 YYNGEE, per germline. The CDR3 bases are TGTGCCAGCAGCGAAGGGACTAGCGGGAGAGGTACGCAGTATTTT. Residues: CASSEGTSGRGTQYF.

The chain uses TRBV6-5 and TRBJ2-1; 9 bases fit TRBD1. Germline V gene data show CDR1 as MNHEY and CDR2 as SVGAGI. The ends lost 7 bases at V and 4 bases at J; junction bases unmatched: 8. This CDR3 has 15 amino acids. This chain's CDR3 is CASTLGQGPYNEQFF. The CDR3 DNA is TGTGCCAGCACCCTCGGACAGGGGCCTTACAATGAGCAGTTCTTC.

This clonotype was recorded only once. It may be a read error: a sequence one base away is much more abundant. The conserved final phenylalanine or tryptophan is absent from the CDR3, which likely points to a read error. The rearrangement links TRBV4-1 to TRBJ2-5, with D tentatively TRBD1 (5 bases). V lost 1 base, J lost 3 bases, and 21 bases lay in between. The germline gives CDR1 MGHRA, CDR2 YSYEKL. The CDR3 runs 18 residues. The CDR3 reads CASSQASQLSLGEETQYS. The CDR3 DNA reads TGCGCCAGCAGCCAAGCCAGTCAACTCAGTCTAGGGGAAGAGACCCAGTACTCC.

This chain connects TRBV20-1 to TRBJ2-7; D remains ambiguous. V lost 5 bases to trimming and J lost 0 bases, with 11 bases between them. The CDR3 extends over 13 amino acids. The germline V gene has CDR1 DFQATT and CDR2 SNEGSKA (reference sequence). CDR3 in amino acids: CSAADMDSYEQYF. Written as DNA, the CDR3 is TGCAGTGCTGCCGACATGGACTCCTACGAGCAGTACTTC.

This clonotype was counted ten times or more. CDR3 sequence reads: CASSLVTSGVNEQFF. The CDR3 DNA reads as TGTGCCAGCAGTTTGGTGACTAGCGGGGTCAATGAGCAGTTCTTC. This chain joins TRBV27 and TRBJ2-1, with 11 positions matching TRBD2. Losses at the gene ends were 3 bases for V and 6 bases for J; bases not matched to a gene: 4. Germline lookup yields CDR1 MNHEY and CDR2 SMNVEV (reference sequence). The CDR3 runs 15 residues.

The V and J genes are TRBV6-2 or TRBV6-3 and TRBJ2-3; a possible D gene is TRBD2 (6 bases). Germline CDR1 reads MNHEY; CDR2 reads SVGEGT. The ends were cut back, 2 bases at V and 6 bases at J, with 15 bases in the middle. The CDR3 length is 15 residues. CDR3 region: CASSYVHPRGDTQYF. The CDR3 DNA is TGTGCCAGCAGTTACGTACATCCCCGGGGGGATACGCAGTATTTT.

This clonotype was counted between two and nine times. J is TRBJ1-5 and V is TRBV19; D is unresolved. Germline CDR1 and CDR2: LNHDA and SQIVND (reference sequence). This CDR3 spans 12 amino acids. Trimming pared 8 bases from V and 3 bases from J, leaving 8 bases between. This CDR3 is CASSSPNQPQHF. CDR3 nucleotides: TGTGCCAGTTCATCGCCCAATCAGCCCCAGCATTTT.

This clonotype was found many times. The chain carries TRBV7-2 and TRBJ2-1, with 7 positions matching TRBD1. Germline V CDR1 and CDR2: SGHTA, FQGNSA. This CDR3 spans 15 amino acids. Trimming took 4 bases from V and 2 from J; bases not matched to a gene: 5. The CDR3 DNA reads as TGTGCCAGCAGCTCAGACAGGGCTACCTACAATGAGCAGTTCTTC. It specifies CASSSDRATYNEQFF.

This clonotype occurred many times. V is TRBV30 and J is TRBJ2-1; 8 bases line up with TRBD1. The germline gives CDR1 GTSNPN, CDR2 SVGIG (reference sequence). J was trimmed by 5 bases and V by 3 bases; bases with no gene match: 9. CDR3 length: 15 residues. This CDR3 is CAWRIDRGGHNEQFF. The CDR3 nucleotides are TGTGCCTGGAGGATCGACAGGGGCGGACACAATGAGCAGTTCTTC.

This clonotype was counted a few times. The chain uses TRBV19 and TRBJ1-1; D not resolved. There are 13 residues in the CDR3. The germline CDR1 and CDR2 sequences are LNHDA and SQIVND (reference sequence). Trimming cost V 3 bases and J 11 bases, with 16 bases left between them. The CDR3 protein is CASSMGNTGGAFF. The CDR3 region has the DNA TGTGCCAGTAGTATGGGAAATACTGGTGGGGCTTTCTTT.

This clonotype was found many times. The chain has TRBV5-8 and TRBJ2-7; D remains unclear. V lost 4 bases to trimming and J lost 0 bases, with 11 bases between them. The CDR3 has 14 residues. Germline CDR1 is SGHTS and CDR2 is YDEGEE. The DNA for the CDR3 is TGTGCCAGCAGCCTACATTGGGGCTCCTACGAGCAGTACTTC. Protein sequence: CASSLHWGSYEQYF.

Note on this clonotype: A read error may produce the germline difference seen at one junction end. The chain employs TRBV20-1 and TRBJ2-2, with D possibly TRBD2 on 6 matching bases. The CDR3 is 16 residues long. In germline, CDR1 is DFQATT, CDR2 SNEGSKA (reference sequence). The CDR3 protein is CSARDTQRANTGELFF. CDR3 DNA: TGCAGTGCTAGAGATACCCAGCGGGCGAATACCGGGGAGCTGTTTTTT.

Notes on this clonotype: A much larger clone lies a single base off, so this may be a read error. This chain uses TRBV20-1 with TRBJ2-7; TRBD2 matches 9 bases. The J segment lost 5 bases and the V segment lost 4 bases, leaving 6 bases of the junction unmatched. CDR3 length equals 13 residues. Germline assignment: CDR1 DFQATT and CDR2 SNEGSKA (reference sequence). CDR3 sequence reads: CSAITGGRDEQYF. The CDR3 DNA sequence: TGCAGTGCTATTACTGGCGGGAGGGACGAGCAGTACTTC.